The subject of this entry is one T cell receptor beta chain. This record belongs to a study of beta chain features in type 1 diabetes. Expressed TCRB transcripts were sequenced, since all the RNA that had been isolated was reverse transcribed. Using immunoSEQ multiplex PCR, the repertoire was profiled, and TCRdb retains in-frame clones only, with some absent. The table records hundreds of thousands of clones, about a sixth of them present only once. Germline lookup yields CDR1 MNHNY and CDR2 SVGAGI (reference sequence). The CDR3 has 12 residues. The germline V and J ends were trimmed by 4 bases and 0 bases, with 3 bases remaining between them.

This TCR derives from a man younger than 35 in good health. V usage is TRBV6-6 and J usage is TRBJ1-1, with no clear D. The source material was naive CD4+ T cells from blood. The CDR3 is CASSSMNTEAFF. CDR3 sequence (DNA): TGTGCCAGCAGTTCAATGAACACTGAAGCTTTCTTT.